These 21 T cell receptor beta chains came from one sample sequenced in a study of blood T cell repertoires in COVID-19. Clones were sequenced by immunoSEQ multiplex PCR, and TCRdb holds only the in-frame ones, with some missing. The sample records 150,000 or so clones, more than 80% being singletons. Material: peripheral blood. The origin of the receptors is a man in his forties or fifties with acute or convalescent COVID-19.

The V and J genes are TRBV4-2 and TRBJ2-6; D gene ambiguous. This CDR3 spans 14 amino acids. V was cut by 5 bases and J by 0 bases, with 5 bases left in between. Looked up from germline, CDR1 is LGHNA and CDR2 is YNFKEQ. The CDR3 reads CASSRSSGANVLTF. CDR3 sequence (DNA): TGTGCCAGCAGCAGGAGCTCTGGGGCCAACGTCCTGACTTTC.

The chain joins TRBV2 to TRBJ1-2; the D gene is possibly TRBD1 (5 bases). Germline CDR1 is SNHLY and CDR2 is FYNNEI. The CDR3 spans 11 residues. The V gene lost 5 bases and the J gene lost 5 bases, with 6 bases spanning the gap. The CDR3 nucleotides read TGTGCCAGCAGTTCAGGGTATGGCTACACCTTC. Encoded protein: CASSSGYGYTF.

This chain uses TRBV5-8 with TRBJ2-2; D is possibly TRBD2 (5 bases). Per the germline V gene, CDR1 is SGHTS and CDR2 is YDEGEE. The CDR3 sequence is 17 residues long. Trimming removed 0 bases at V and 6 bases at J, with 18 bases between. The CDR3 DNA reads TGTGCCAGCAGCTTGGGGATGACAATCGGGGTGGCCGGGGAGCTGTTTTTT. It translates to CASSLGMTIGVAGELFF.

This clone was detected once. This sequence joins TRBV7-9 and TRBJ1-2; 7 nucleotides agree with TRBD1. From germline, CDR1 is SEHNR and CDR2 FQNEAQ (reference sequence). V gave up 5 bases and J gave up 5 bases; unmatched junction bases: 8. The CDR3 consists of 14 residues. CDR3 DNA: TGTGCCAGCAGCCAAACAGGGGAAACTTATGGCTACACCTTC. Encoded protein: CASSQTGETYGYTF.

The gene calls are TRBV18 and TRBJ2-2; the match to TRBD2 covers 8 bases. Germline CDR1 KGHSH, CDR2 LQKENI. V lost 0 bases to trimming and J lost 4 bases; unmatched junction nucleotides: 7. The CDR3 contains 17 residues. CDR3 nucleotides: TGTGCCAGCTCACCACCGCCCCCCGGGGGGGTCACCGGGGAGCTGTTTTTT. Translation gives CASSPPPPGGVTGELFF.

The chain is built from TRBV7-2 and TRBJ1-5; 9 positions agree with TRBD1. Looked up from germline, CDR1 is SGHTA and CDR2 is FQGNSA. The CDR3 consists of 15 residues. The V segment lost 7 bases and the J segment 6 bases; nucleotides outside the gene matches: 10. In DNA form, the CDR3 reads TGTGCCAGCACCCTCGGAACAGGGGGCTCTCAGCCCCAGCATTTT. It is translated as CASTLGTGGSQPQHF. Full variable domain (rest looked up from reference TRBV7-2 and TRBJ1-5): GAGVSQSPSNKVTEKGKDVELRCDPISGHTALYWYRQSLGQGLEFLIYFQGNSAPDKSGLPSDRFSAERTGGSVSTLTIQRTQQEDSAVYLCASTLGTGGSQPQHFGDGTRLSIL.

The J gene is TRBJ2-1, the V gene TRBV19, with TRBD2 identical over 13 bases. The trim removed 1 base at V and 0 bases at J, leaving 3 bases unmatched. Germline lookup yields CDR1 LNHDA and CDR2 SQIVND (reference sequence). The CDR3 length is 18 residues. CDR3 loop: CASSIGLAGGRSYNEQFF. The DNA of the CDR3 is TGTGCCAGTAGTATAGGACTAGCGGGAGGCCGCTCCTACAATGAGCAGTTCTTC.

CDR3 region: CASSRRGYEQYF. The CDR3 DNA follows: TGTGCCAGCAGCCGAAGGGGCTACGAGCAGTACTTC. The chain carries TRBV27 and TRBJ2-7; perhaps TRBD1 as D (5 bases). Trimming left V 6 bases short and J 3 bases short, with 9 bases between. This CDR3 is built from 12 residues. The germline CDR1 and CDR2 sequences are MNHEY and SMNVEV (reference sequence).

The chain recombines TRBV28 with TRBJ1-2; D uncertain. Trimming stripped 3 bases from V and 5 bases from J, with 4 bases between. CDR3 length equals 11 residues. Looked up from germline, CDR1 is MDHEN and CDR2 is SYDVKM. The CDR3 protein is CASSFLYGYTF. The CDR3 nucleotides read TGTGCCAGCAGTTTCTTGTATGGCTACACCTTC.

The chain has TRBV6-5 and TRBJ1-3, with D possibly being TRBD1 (5 bases). Trimming took off 6 bases at V and 1 base at J, with 10 bases between the two ends. Germline CDR1 is MNHEY and CDR2 is SVGAGI. This CDR3 region has 14 residues. CDR3 in DNA: TGTGCCAGCAGCAGGGAGGGGTCTGGAAACACCATATATTTT. The encoded protein is CASSREGSGNTIYF.

This clone was counted only a few times. The V call is TRBV25-1, the J call TRBJ1-2; 9 bases match TRBD1. CDR1 and CDR2 from the germline V gene are MGHDK and SYGVNS. Trimming at V came to 6 bases and at J to 4 bases, leaving 6 bases not matched to a gene. This CDR3 contains 14 residues. This CDR3 is CASRTGTGSYGYTF. Here the CDR3 DNA reads TGTGCCAGCAGAACCGGGACAGGGAGCTATGGCTACACCTTC.

This chain joins TRBV6-5 and TRBJ2-3, with TRBD1 identical over 7 bases. Germline CDR1 is MNHEY and CDR2 is SVGAGI. The CDR3 is 13 residues long. J lost 2 bases, V lost 11 bases, and 7 bases had no gene match. The CDR3 DNA is TGTGCCGTCCGACAGGGCAACACAGATACGCAGTATTTT. Translated, it gives CAVRQGNTDTQYF.

The chain is built from TRBV6-6 and TRBJ2-7, with 9 nucleotides matching TRBD1. Losses at the gene ends were 5 bases for V and 3 bases for J; bases not matched to a gene: 8. The CDR3 is 15 residues long. Germline V gene sequence: CDR1 MNHNY, CDR2 SVGAGI (reference sequence). This CDR3 is CASSRSDRGDYEQYF. CDR3 in DNA: TGTGCCAGCAGTCGATCGGACAGGGGAGACTACGAGCAGTACTTC.

This clone appeared once. This chain connects TRBV30 to TRBJ1-2; 7 bases map to TRBD1. The V gene end was trimmed by 5 bases and the J gene end by 5 bases; junction bases not matched to a gene: 11. Germline CDR1 GTSNPN, CDR2 SVGIG (reference sequence). The CDR3 covers 14 residues. The CDR3 reads CAWHTGTAPYGYTF. For the CDR3, the DNA is TGTGCCTGGCACACCGGGACAGCACCGTATGGCTACACCTTC.

The V and J genes are TRBV20-1 and TRBJ2-2, with TRBD2 as a possible D gene (5 bases). The CDR3 is 11 residues long. V lost 6 bases, J lost 4 bases, and 6 bases lay in between. Germline lookup yields CDR1 DFQATT and CDR2 SNEGSKA (reference sequence). The CDR3 reads CSARGTGELFF. The DNA of the CDR3 is TGCAGTGCCCGGGGCACCGGGGAGCTGTTTTTT.

The rearrangement links TRBV6-2 or TRBV6-3 to TRBJ2-1; 14 positions match TRBD2. Germline CDR1 reads MNHEY; CDR2 reads SVGEGT. J gave up 7 bases and V 6 bases, and 20 bases lay outside the gene matches. The CDR3 length is 20 residues. CDR3 coding DNA: TGTGCCAGCAGCAAAGACTTGAGACTAGCGGGGGGGAAGATTTTGAATGAGCAGTTCTTC. Residues: CASSKDLRLAGGKILNEQFF.

This rearrangement joins TRBV10-3 to TRBJ2-7; tentative D call: TRBD1 (7 bases). Germline CDR1 is ENHRY and CDR2 is SYGVKD. The CDR3 length is 12 residues. Trimming took 10 bases from V and 5 from J, leaving 15 bases between them. This CDR3 is CATAGQPDEQYF. CDR3 in DNA: TGTGCCACCGCGGGACAGCCCGACGAGCAGTACTTC.

The V call is TRBV19, the J call TRBJ2-3, with TRBD2 identical over 10 bases. The germline V gene encodes CDR1 LNHDA and CDR2 SQIVND (reference sequence). Trimming removed 3 bases from V and 4 bases from J; junction bases left unmatched: 4. The CDR3 has 15 residues. The CDR3 DNA reads TGTGCCAGTAGTATTAGCGGGAGGAGCGCAGATACGCAGTATTTT. Amino acids: CASSISGRSADTQYF.

Points on this clone: At one end, the junction sequence differs from germline, possibly due to a read error. The CDR3 bases are TGTGCCAGCGCATTGCGGGACCGGAACGCCGGGGAGCTGTTTTTT. This translates into CASALRDRNAGELFF. The rearrangement uses TRBV28 and TRBJ2-2, with D possibly matching TRBD2 (6 bases). The CDR3 length is 15 residues. CDR1 and CDR2 from the germline V gene are MDHEN and SYDVKM.

The CDR3 DNA reads as TGTGCCAGCGGTACGACAGCGAATGGCTACACCTTC. Protein product: CASGTTANGYTF. The V call is TRBV28, the J call TRBJ1-2; D might be TRBD1 (5 bases). V lost 8 bases and J 6 bases, leaving 13 bases between the germline ends. The CDR3 has 12 amino acids. Germline V lookup: CDR1 MDHEN, CDR2 SYDVKM.

A few counts support this clone. The chain uses TRBV7-8 and TRBJ2-2, with D possibly being TRBD2 (6 bases). The CDR3 has 15 amino acids. The germline V gene encodes CDR1 SGHVS and CDR2 FQNEAQ. Trimming took off 2 bases at V and 0 bases at J, with 7 bases between the two ends. CDR3 sequence: CASSLSGANTGELFF. The CDR3 nucleotides read TGTGCCAGCAGCTTATCGGGAGCGAACACCGGGGAGCTGTTTTTT.